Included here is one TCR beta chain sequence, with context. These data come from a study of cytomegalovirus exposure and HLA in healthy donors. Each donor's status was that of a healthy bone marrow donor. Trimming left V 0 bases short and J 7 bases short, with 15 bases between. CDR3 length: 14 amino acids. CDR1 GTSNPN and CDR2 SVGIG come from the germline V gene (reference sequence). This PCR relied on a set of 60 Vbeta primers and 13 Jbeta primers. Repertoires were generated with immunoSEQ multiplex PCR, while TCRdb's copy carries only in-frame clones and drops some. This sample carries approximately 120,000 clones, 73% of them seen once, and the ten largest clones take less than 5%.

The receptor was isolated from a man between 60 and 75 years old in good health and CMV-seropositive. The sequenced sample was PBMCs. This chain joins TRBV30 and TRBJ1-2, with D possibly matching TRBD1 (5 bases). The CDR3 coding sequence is TGTGCCTGGAGTGTAACGTTGGCGGGGACTGGCTACACCTTC. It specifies CAWSVTLAGTGYTF. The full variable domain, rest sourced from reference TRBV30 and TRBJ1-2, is SQTIHQWPATLVQPVGSPLSLECTVEGTSNPNLYWYRQAAGRGLQLLFYSVGIGQISSEVPQNLSASRPQDRQFILSSKKLLLSDSGFYLCAWSVTLAGTGYTFGSGTRLTVV.